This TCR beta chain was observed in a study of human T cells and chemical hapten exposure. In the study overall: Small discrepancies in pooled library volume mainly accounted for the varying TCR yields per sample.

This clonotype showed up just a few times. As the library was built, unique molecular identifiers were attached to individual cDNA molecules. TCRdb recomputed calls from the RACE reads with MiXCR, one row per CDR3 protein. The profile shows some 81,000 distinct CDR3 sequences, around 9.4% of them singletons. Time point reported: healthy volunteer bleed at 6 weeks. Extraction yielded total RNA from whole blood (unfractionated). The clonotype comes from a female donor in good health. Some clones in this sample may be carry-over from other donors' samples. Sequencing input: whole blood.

The CDR3 spells CASSPPERGDSPLHF. DNA for the CDR3: TGCGCCAGCAGCCCGCCGGAGAGGGGCGATTCACCCCTCCACTTT. This chain uses TRBV5-1 with TRBJ1-6, with D maybe TRBD1 (5 bases). The germline V gene has CDR1 SGHRS and CDR2 YFSETQ. Deletions cut 4 bases from V and 8 bases from J, with 16 bases between. There are 15 residues in the CDR3.